The text below deals with one T cell receptor (beta chain). Followed over time, Seattle patients had been enrolled while infection was active. Assay used: immunoSEQ multiplex PCR; TCRdb lists only in-frame clones, some missing. The sample yields tens of thousands of clones, around 88% seen once. These data come from a study of blood T cell repertoires in COVID-19. The wider study: The United States, Italy and Spain were the sources of the acute and convalescent COVID-19 samples. Sample material is recorded as cDNA or gDNA derived from T cells, B-cell-depleted T cells, or PBMCs.

Germline V lookup: CDR1 GTSNPN, CDR2 SVGIG (reference sequence). This CDR3 is 12 amino acids long. V was clipped by 8 bases and J by 8 bases; unmatched bases: 8. The rearrangement uses TRBV30 and TRBJ1-4; 7 positions match TRBD1. Sequenced sample: peripheral blood. The source is a woman aged 55-69 years with COVID-19, enrolled during active disease. In DNA, the CDR3 is TGTGCCGTCAAGAAAGGGGGCGAAAAACTGTTTTTT. Protein sequence: CAVKKGGEKLFF.